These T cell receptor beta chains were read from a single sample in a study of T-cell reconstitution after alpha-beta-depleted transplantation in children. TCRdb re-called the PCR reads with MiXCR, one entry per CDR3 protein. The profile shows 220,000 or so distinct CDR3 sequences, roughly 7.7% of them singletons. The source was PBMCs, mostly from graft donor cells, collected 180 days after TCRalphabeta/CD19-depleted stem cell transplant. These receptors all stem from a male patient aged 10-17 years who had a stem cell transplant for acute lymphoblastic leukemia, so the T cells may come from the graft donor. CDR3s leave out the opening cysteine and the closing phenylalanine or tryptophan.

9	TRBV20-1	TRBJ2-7	SPAEGYEQY
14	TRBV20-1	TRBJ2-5	SARADRDSPSETQY
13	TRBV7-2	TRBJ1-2	ASSLAEGGSYGYT
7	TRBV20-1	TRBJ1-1	SAMGSAF
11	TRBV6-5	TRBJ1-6	ASSYSPQPPLH
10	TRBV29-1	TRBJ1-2	SVSISWGGYT
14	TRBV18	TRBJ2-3	ASSPKGRPGTDTQY
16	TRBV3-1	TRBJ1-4	ASSQDSGRHEFTEKLF
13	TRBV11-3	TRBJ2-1	ASSSSGGARNKQF
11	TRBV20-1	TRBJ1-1	SASFGELTEAF
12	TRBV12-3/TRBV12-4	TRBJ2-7	ASRAQRGGIEQY
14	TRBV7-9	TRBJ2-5	ASSPDSGRYQETQY
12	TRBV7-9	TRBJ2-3	ASSLAQYSDTQY
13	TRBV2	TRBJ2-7	ASSEADGGRYEQY
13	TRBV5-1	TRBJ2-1	ASSSSSGGAFEQF
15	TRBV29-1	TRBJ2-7	SVYGPRTGGLTYEQY
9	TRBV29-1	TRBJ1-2	SVEVRYGYT
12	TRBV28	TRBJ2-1	PSSSFDTYNEQF
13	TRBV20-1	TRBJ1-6	SAREDRGAFSPLH
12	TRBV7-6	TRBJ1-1	ASSLGGQGTEAF
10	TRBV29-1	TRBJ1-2	SVGQVKGGYT
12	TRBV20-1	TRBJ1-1	SAFRVLGNTEAF
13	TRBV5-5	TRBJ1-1	ASSYRDHDNTEAF
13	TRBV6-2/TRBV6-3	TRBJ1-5	ASSRRSEANQPQH
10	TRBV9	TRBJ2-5	ASSGHGETQY
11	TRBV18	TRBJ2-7	ASSPLGRDEQY
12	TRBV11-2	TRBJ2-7	ASRGGDGPYEQY
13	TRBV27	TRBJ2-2	ASSFERPNTGELF
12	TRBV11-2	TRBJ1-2	ASSLAASNYGYT
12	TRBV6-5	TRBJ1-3	ASRQGAIGNTIY
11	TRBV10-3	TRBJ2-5	AITRGREETQY
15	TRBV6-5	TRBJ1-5	ASSYSMAGGTNQPQH
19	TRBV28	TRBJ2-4	ASSLRLAGGPMSGPKNIQY
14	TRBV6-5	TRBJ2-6	ASGRTTGSGANVLT
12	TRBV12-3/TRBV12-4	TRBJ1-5	ASTLGGENQPQH
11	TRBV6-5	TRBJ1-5	ASSSQGGQPQH
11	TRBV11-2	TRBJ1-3	ASSLRGKNTIY
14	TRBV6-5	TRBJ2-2	ASSSVRDPNTGELF
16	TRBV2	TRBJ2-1	ASSEGLAAARSYNEQF
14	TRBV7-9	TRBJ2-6	ASSLRGNSGANVLT
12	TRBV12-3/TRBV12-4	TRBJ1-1	ASTLTLGNTEAF
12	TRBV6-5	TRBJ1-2	ASSYGGHLNGYT
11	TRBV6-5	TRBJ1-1	ASSYEGGVWAF
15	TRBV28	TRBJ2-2	ASSLSVPRGITGELF
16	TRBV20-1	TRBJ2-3	SARALGLAGDSTDTQY
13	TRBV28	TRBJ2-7	ASNWGDRVSYEQY
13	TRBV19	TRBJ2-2	ASSILPGPTGELF